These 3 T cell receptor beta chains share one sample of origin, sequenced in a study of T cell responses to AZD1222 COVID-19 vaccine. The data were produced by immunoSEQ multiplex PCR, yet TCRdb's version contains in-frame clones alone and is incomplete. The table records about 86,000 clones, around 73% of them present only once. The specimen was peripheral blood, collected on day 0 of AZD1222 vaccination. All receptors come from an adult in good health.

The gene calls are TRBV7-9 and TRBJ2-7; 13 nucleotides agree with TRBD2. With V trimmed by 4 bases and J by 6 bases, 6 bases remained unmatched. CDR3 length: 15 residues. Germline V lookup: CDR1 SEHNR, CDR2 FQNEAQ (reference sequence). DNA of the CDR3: TGTGCCAGCAGCTGGACTAGCGGGAGCGCTACCGAGCAGTACTTC. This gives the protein CASSWTSGSATEQYF.

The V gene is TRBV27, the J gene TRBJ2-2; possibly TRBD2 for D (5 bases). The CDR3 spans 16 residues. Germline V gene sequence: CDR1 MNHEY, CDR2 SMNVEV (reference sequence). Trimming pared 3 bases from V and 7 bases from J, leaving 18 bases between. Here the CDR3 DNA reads TGTGCCAGCAGTTTTACGGGATCACTAATCTACGGGGAGCTGTTTTTT. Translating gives CASSFTGSLIYGELFF.

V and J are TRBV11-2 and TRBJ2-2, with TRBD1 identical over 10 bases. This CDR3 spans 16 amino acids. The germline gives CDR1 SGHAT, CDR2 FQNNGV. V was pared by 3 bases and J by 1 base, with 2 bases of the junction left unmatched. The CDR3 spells CASSLGQGRNTGELFF. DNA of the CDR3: TGTGCCAGCAGCTTGGGACAGGGGAGGAACACCGGGGAGCTGTTTTTT.